The sequence of this TCR beta chain was determined in a study of shared clonotypes between healthy human individuals. Study-level points and caveats: Naive subsets generally had larger estimated richness than memory subsets. Genetic and exposure-history diversity was limited by the few donors. All-four-donor shared clonotypes had higher generation probabilities than non-shared clonotypes did.

This clone was observed once. Its antigen remains unknown. A read error may account for a junction end that differs from germline. Profiled with immunoSEQ multiplex PCR; TCRdb holds only in-frame clones, not every one. The sample lists 2 million or so clones; roughly 96% were seen once. Germline V CDR1 and CDR2: SSHAT, FNYEAQ (reference sequence). The CDR3 covers 14 residues. It was into CD45RA+ naive and CD45RA-negative memory subsets that the CD4+ cells were split. Source material: naive CD4+ T cells sorted from blood. Subset in this sample: CD45RA+ positively selected. The chain has TRBV7-7 and TRBJ2-7, with TRBD2 identical over 7 bases. The receptor comes from a man aged 18 to 35 in good health. The CDR3 sequence: CASSLAGLGDEQYF. The CDR3 DNA reads as TGTGCTAGCAGCTTAGCGGGCCTCGGGGACGAGCAGTACTTC. Together with reference TRBV7-7 and TRBJ2-7, the CDR3 gives the full variable domain: GAGVSQSPRYKVTKRGQDVTLRCDPISSHATLYWYQQALGQGPEFLTYFNYEAQPDKSGLPSDRFSAERPEGSISTLTIQRTEQRDSAMYRCASSLAGLGDEQYFGPGTRLTVT.